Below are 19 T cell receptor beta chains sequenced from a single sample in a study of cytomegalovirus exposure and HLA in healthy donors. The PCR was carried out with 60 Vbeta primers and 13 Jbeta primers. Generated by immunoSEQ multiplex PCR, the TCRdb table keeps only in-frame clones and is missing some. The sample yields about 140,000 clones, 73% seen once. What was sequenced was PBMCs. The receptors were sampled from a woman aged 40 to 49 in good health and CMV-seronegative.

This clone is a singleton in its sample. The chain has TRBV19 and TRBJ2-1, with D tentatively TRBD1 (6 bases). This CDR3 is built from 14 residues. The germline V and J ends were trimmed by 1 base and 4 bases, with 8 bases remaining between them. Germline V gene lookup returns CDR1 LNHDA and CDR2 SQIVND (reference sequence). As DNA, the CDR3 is TGTGCCAGTAGTATAGGAACAGGGTACAATGAGCAGTTCTTC. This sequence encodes CASSIGTGYNEQFF.

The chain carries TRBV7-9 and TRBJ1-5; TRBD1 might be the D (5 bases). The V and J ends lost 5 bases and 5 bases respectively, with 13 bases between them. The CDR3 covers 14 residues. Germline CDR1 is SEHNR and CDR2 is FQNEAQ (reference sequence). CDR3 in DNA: TGTGCCAGCAGCCTCGACAGCACCTATCAGCCCCAGCATTTT. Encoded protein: CASSLDSTYQPQHF.

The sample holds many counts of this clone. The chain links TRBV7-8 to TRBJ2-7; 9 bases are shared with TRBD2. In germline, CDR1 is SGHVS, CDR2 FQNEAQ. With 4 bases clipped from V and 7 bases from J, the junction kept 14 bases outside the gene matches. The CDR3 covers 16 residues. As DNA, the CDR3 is TGTGCCAGCAGCTCCAGAGGGGCGGGGGGGGATTGGGAGCAGTACTTC. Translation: CASSSRGAGGDWEQYF.

The CDR3, as DNA: TGTGCCAGCAGCCTCCTACAGGGTCCTGGAAACACCATATATTTT. Its translation is CASSLLQGPGNTIYF. The chain joins TRBV13 to TRBJ1-3, with a possible D match to TRBD1 (6 bases). There are 15 residues in the CDR3. Trimming removed 5 bases at V and 2 bases at J, with 13 bases between. The germline V gene has CDR1 PRHDT and CDR2 FYEKMQ (reference sequence).

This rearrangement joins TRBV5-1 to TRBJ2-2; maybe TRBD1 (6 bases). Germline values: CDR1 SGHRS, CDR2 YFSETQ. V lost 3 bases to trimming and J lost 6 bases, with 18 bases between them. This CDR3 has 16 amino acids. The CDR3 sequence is CASSWQGIQGAGELFF. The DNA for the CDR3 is TGCGCCAGCAGCTGGCAAGGAATACAGGGCGCCGGGGAGCTGTTTTTT.

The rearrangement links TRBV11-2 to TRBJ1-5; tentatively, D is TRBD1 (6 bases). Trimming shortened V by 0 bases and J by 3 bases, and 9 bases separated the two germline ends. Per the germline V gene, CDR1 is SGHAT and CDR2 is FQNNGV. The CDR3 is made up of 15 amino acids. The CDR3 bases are TGTGCCAGCAGCTTAGAAGCAGGGGACAATCAGCCCCAGCATTTT. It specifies CASSLEAGDNQPQHF.

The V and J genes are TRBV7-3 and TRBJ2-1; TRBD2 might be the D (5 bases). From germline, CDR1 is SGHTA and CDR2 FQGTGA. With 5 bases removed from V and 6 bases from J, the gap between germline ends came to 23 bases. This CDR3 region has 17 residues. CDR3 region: CASSPGRRRAGLNEQFF. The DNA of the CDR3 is TGTGCCAGCAGCCCCGGCCGGCGGCGGGCGGGTCTCAATGAGCAGTTCTTC.

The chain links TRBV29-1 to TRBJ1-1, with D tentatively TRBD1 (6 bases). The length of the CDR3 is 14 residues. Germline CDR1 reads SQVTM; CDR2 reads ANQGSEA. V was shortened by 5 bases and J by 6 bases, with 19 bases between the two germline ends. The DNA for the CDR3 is TGCAGCGTTAAAGGGTTCGGGGGGCTTTCTGAAGCTTTCTTT. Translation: CSVKGFGGLSEAFF.

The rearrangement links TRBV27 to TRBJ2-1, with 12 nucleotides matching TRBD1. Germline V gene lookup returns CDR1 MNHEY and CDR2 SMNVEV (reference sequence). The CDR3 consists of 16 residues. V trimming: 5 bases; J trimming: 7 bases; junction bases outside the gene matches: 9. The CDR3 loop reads CASSPTGTGGSNEQFF. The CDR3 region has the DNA TGTGCCAGCAGTCCGACCGGGACAGGGGGCTCGAATGAGCAGTTCTTC.

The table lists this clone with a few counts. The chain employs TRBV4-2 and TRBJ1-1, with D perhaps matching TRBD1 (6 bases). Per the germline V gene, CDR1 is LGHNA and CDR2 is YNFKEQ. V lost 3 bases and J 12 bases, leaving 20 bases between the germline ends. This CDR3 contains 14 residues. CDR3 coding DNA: TGTGCCAGCAGCCATGGTTGGTCAGGGGTCGAAACTTTCTTT. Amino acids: CASSHGWSGVETFF.

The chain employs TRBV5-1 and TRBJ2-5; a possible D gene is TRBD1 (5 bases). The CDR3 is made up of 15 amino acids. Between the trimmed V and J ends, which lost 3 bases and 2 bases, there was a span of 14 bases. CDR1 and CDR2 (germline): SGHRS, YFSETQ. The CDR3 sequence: CASSSANRKQETQYF. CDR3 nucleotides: TGCGCCAGCAGCTCAGCCAACAGGAAGCAAGAGACCCAGTACTTC.

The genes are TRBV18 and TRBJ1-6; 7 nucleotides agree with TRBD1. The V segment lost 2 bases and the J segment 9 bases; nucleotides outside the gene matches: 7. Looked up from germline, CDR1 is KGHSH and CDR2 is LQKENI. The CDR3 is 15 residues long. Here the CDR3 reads CASSPSARGVSPLHF. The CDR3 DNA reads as TGTGCCAGCTCACCATCAGCCAGGGGGGTTTCACCCCTCCACTTT.

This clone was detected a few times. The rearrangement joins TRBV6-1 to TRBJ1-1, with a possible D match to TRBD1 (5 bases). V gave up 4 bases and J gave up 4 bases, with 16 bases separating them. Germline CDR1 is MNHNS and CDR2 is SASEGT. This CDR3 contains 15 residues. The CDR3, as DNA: TGTGCCAGCAGTGTCACCACCTGGGGGGGCACTGAAGCTTTCTTT. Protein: CASSVTTWGGTEAFF.

This CDR3 is CASRNPAGQPQHF. The CDR3 nucleotides read TGTGCCAGCAGGAATCCGGCGGGTCAGCCCCAGCATTTT. The genes are TRBV6-1 and TRBJ1-5, with D hard to call. V lost 6 bases and J lost 6, with 12 bases in between. The CDR3 is made up of 13 amino acids. The V gene's germline CDR1 is MNHNS and CDR2 SASEGT.

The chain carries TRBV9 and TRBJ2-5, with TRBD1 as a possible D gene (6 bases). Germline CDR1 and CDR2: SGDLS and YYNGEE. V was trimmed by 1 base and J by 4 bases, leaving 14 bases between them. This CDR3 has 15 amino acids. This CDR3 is CASSVSTGNLETQYF. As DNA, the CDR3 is TGTGCCAGCAGCGTAAGCACAGGGAATTTAGAGACCCAGTACTTC.

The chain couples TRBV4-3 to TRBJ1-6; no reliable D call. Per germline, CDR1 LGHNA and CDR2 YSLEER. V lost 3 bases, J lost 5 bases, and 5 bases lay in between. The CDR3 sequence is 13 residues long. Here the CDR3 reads CASSQQDNSPLHF. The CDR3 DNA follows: TGCGCCAGCAGCCAGCAGGATAATTCACCCCTCCACTTT.

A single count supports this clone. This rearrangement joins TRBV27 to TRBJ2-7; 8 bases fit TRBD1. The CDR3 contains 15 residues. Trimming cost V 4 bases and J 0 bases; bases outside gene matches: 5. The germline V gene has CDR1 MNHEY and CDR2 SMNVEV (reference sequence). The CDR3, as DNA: TGTGCCAGCAGTTCCCTGGACAGGGACTCCTACGAGCAGTACTTC. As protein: CASSSLDRDSYEQYF.

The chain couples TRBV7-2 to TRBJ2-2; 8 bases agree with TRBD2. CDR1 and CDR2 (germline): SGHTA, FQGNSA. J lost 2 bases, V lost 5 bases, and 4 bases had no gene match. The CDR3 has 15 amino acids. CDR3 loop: CASSETSGNTGELFF. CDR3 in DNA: TGTGCCAGCAGCGAAACTAGCGGAAACACCGGGGAGCTGTTTTTT.

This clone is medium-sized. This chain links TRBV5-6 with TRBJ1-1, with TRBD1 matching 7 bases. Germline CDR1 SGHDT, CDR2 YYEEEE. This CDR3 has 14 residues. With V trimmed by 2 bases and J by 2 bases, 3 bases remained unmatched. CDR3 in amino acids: CASSFSGGNTEAFF. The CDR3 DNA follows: TGTGCCAGCAGCTTTTCAGGGGGTAACACTGAAGCTTTCTTT.